This T cell receptor (beta chain) was sequenced for a study of blood T cells in healthy people across ages. This clonotype occurred many times. CDR3 length: 14 residues. The V end was cut by 0 bases, the J end by 6 bases, with 9 bases between. Germline-derived CDR1 and CDR2 are SEHNR and FQNEAQ (reference sequence). It was with a sample-barcoded 5' primer and a J-beta primer mix that a second PCR of roughly 7 to 12 cycles was run. TCRdb ran MiXCR on the 5' RACE reads and lists one entry per CDR3 protein. Of some 1,500,000 distinct CDR3 sequences listed, approximately 39% are singletons. The sample was blood. The clonotype originates from a woman aged 18-29 years in good health. The chain couples TRBV7-9 to TRBJ2-1; perhaps TRBD1 as D (6 bases). DNA for the CDR3: TGTGCCAGCAGCTTAGCGACAGGACTCAATGAGCAGTTCTTC. It codes for CASSLATGLNEQFF.